This T cell receptor beta chain emerged from a study of blood T cell repertoires in COVID-19. Participants were aged about 18 to 90 years, lived in 20 to 25 US areas, and enrolled virtually. Cohort 3 donors counted as recovered after two negative PCRs, clearance, or resolved symptoms. Under the authors' procedure: By means of reference gene primer amplification, nucleated cell counts were estimated. Libraries were prepared by immunoSEQ multiplex PCR; TCRdb keeps only in-frame clonotypes and omits some of them. V, J and clone size are taken as reported in that table, and D and trimming were inferred from the DNA itself. The top ten hold 9.2% of the sample, which has 150,000 or so clones, about four fifths seen once. This CDR3 spans 15 amino acids. Germline V gene lookup returns CDR1 MNHEY and CDR2 SMNVEV (reference sequence). With 1 base removed from V and 1 base from J, the gap between germline ends came to 7 bases.

The chain joins TRBV27 to TRBJ2-2; D possibly corresponds to TRBD2 (5 bases). The sequencing sample was made of PBMCs or T cells enriched from blood (not recorded which). The receptor was derived from a man aged 50-60 years who had recovered from COVID-19. CDR3 coding DNA: TGTGCCAGCAGTTTATTTGCGGGGAACACCGGGGAGCTGTTTTTT. Residues: CASSLFAGNTGELFF.